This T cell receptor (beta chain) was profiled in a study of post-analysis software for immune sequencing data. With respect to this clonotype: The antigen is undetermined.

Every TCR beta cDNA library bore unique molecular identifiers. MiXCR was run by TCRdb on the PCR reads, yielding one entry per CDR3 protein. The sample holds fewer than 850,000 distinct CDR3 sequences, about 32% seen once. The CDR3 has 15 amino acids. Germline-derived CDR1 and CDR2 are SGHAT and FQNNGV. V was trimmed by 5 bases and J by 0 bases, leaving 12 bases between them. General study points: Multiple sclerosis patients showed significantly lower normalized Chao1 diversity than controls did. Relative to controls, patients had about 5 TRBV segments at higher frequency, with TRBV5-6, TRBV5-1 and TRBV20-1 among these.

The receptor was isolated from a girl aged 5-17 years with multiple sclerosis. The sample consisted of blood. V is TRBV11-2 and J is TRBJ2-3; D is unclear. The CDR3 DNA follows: TGTGCCAGCAGCCAAAATCGACCGAGCACAGATACGCAGTATTTT. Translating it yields CASSQNRPSTDTQYF.